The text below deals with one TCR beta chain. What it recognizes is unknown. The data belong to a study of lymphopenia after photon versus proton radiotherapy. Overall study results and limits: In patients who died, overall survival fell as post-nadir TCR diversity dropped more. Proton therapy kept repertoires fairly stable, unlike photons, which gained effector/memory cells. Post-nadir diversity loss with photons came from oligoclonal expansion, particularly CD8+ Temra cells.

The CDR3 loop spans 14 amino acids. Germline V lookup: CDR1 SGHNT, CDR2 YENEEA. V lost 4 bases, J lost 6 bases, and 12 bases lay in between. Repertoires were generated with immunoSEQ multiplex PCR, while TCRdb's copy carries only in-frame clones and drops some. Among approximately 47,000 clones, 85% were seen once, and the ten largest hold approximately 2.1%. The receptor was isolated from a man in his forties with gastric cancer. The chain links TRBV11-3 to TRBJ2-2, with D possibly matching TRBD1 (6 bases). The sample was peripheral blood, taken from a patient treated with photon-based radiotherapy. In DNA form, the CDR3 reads TGTGCCAGCAGCTCACAGGGAGACTCCGGGGAGCTGTTTTTT. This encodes CASSSQGDSGELFF.